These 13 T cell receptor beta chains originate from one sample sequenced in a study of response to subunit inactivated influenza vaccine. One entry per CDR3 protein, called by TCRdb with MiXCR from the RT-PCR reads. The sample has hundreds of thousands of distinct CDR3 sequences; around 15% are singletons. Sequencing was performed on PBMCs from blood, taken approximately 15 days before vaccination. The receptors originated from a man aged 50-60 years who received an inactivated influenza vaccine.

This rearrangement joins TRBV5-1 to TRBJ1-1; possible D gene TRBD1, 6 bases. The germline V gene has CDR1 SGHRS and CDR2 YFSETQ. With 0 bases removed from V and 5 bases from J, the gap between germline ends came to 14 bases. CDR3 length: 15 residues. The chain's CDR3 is CASSLGPGAYTEAFF. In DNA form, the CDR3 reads TGCGCCAGCAGCTTGGGTCCGGGGGCATATACTGAAGCTTTCTTT.

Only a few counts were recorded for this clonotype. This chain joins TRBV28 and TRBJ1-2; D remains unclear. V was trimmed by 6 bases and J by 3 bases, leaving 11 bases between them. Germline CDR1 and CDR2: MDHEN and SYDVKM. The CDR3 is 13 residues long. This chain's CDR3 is CASSPDGYYGYTF. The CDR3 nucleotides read TGTGCCAGCAGCCCGGACGGGTACTATGGCTACACCTTC.

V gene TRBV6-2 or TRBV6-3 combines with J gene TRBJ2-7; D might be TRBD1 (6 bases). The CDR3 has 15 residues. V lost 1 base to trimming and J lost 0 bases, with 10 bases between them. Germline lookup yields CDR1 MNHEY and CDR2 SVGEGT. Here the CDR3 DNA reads TGTGCCAGCAGTTACTTGGACAGCGGCTCCTACGAGCAGTACTTC. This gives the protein CASSYLDSGSYEQYF.

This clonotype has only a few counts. The CDR3 loop reads CASSFRAENTGELFF. The CDR3 DNA is TGTGCCAGCAGCTTCCGGGCAGAGAACACCGGGGAGCTGTTTTTT. The rearrangement links TRBV7-9 to TRBJ2-2; D gene ambiguous. The CDR3 has 15 amino acids. In germline, CDR1 is SEHNR, CDR2 FQNEAQ (reference sequence). Trimming shortened V by 3 bases and J by 1 base, and 9 bases separated the two germline ends.

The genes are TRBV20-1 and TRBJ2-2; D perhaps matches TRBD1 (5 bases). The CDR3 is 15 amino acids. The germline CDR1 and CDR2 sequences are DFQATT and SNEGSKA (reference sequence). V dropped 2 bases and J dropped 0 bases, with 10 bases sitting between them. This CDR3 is CSARKGQTNTGELFF. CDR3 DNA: TGCAGTGCTAGAAAAGGACAAACGAACACCGGGGAGCTGTTTTTT.

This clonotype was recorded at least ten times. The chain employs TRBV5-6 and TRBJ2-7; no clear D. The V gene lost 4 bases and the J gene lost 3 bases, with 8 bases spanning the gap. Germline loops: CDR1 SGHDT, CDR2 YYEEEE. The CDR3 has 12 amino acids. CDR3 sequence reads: CASSPWGYEQYF. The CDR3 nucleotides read TGTGCCAGCAGCCCCTGGGGCTACGAGCAGTACTTC.

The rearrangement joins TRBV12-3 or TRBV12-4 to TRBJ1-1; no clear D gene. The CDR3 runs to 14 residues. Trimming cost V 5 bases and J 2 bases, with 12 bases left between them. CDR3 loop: CASSESTGNTEAFF. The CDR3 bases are TGTGCCAGCAGTGAATCGACGGGAAACACTGAAGCTTTCTTT.

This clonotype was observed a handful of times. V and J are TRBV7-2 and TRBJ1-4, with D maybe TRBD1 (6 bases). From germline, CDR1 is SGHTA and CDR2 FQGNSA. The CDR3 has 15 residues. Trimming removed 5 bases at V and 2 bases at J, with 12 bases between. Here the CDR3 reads CASSPQGRTNEKLFF. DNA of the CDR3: TGTGCCAGCAGCCCCCAGGGGAGGACTAATGAAAAACTGTTTTTT.

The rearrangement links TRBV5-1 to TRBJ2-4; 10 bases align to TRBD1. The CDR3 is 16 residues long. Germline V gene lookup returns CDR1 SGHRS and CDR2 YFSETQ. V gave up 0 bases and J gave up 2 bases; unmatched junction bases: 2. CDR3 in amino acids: CASSLGDRGTKNIQYF. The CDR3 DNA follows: TGCGCCAGCAGCTTGGGGGACAGGGGAACCAAAAACATTCAGTACTTC.

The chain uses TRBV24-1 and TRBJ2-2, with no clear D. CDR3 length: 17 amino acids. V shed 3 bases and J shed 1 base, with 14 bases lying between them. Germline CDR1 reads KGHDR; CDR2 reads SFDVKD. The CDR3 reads CATSDPSARVNTGELFF. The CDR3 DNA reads TGTGCCACCAGTGATCCTTCAGCCCGGGTGAACACCGGGGAGCTGTTTTTT.

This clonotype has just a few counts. This CDR3 reads CSVGSQTLTDTQYF. For the CDR3, the DNA is TGCAGTGTAGGCAGCCAAACCCTCACAGATACGCAGTATTTT. The rearrangement joins TRBV20-1 to TRBJ2-3; D is unresolved. The CDR3 totals 14 residues. Per the germline V gene, CDR1 is DFQATT and CDR2 is SNEGSKA (reference sequence). V lost 7 bases and J lost 2, with 16 bases in between.

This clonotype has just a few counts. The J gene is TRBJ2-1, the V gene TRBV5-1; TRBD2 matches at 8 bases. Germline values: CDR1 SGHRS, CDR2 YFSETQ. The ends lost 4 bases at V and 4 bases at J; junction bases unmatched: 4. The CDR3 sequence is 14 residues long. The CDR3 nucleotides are TGCGCCAGCAGCAACCCTAGCGGGTACAATGAGCAGTTCTTC. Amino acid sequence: CASSNPSGYNEQFF.

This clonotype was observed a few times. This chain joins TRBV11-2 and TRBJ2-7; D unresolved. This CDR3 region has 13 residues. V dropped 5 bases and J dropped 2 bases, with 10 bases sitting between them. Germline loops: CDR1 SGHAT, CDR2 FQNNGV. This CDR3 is CASSTGFPYEQYF. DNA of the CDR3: TGTGCCAGCAGCACCGGGTTCCCCTACGAGCAGTACTTC.